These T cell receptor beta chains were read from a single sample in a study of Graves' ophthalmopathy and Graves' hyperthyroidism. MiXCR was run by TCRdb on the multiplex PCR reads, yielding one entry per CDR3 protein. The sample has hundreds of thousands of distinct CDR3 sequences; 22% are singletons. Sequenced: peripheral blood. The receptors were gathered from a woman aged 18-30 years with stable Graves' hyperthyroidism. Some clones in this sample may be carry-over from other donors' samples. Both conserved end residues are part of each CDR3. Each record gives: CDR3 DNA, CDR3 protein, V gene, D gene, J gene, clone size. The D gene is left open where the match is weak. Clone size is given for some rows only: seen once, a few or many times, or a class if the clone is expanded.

TGTGCCAGCAGTGAGATTCGGCGAAAGGGCAATCAGCCCCAGCATTTT,CASSEIRRKGNQPQHF,TRBV2,NA,TRBJ1-5,NA
TGTGCCAGCAGCCCACGATGGTCGGGGCCTAATTCACCCCTCCACTTT,CASSPRWSGPNSPLHF,TRBV3-1,NA,TRBJ1-6,few
TGCAGTGCTAGAGATCCAGCGAGTACGGCCTACGAGCAGTACTTC,CSARDPASTAYEQYF,TRBV20-1,NA,TRBJ2-7,many
TGTGCCAGCAGCTTACGCGGAATCTCCTACGAGCAGTACTTC,CASSLRGISYEQYF,TRBV7-6,NA,TRBJ2-7,few
TGTGCCAGCAGGTCCTCAAGGGAAGCTTTCAATCAGCCCCAGCATTTT,CASRSSREAFNQPQHF,TRBV12-3/TRBV12-4,NA,TRBJ1-5,NA
TGTGCCAGCAGACAACAGGGGTCCTATGGCTACACCTTC,CASRQQGSYGYTF,TRBV2,TRBD1,TRBJ1-2,few
TGTGCCAGCAGCCATCGTCGAACTAGACAGGTCCAAGAGACCCAGTACTTC,CASSHRRTRQVQETQYF,TRBV3-1,NA,TRBJ2-5,NA
TGTGCCAGCAGCTTAGAGGGACACTCCTACGAGCAGTACTTC,CASSLEGHSYEQYF,TRBV11-2,NA,TRBJ2-7,NA
TGTGCCAGCAGTGAATTGACGACTAGCGGGTACGAGCAGTACTTC,CASSELTTSGYEQYF,TRBV25-1,TRBD2,TRBJ2-7,NA
TGCGCCAGCAGCCAACTCCCGGGAACTCAAGAGACCCAGTACTTC,CASSQLPGTQETQYF,TRBV4-1,NA,TRBJ2-5,NA
TGTGCCAGCAGCTTAGCTATCTCCTACGAGCAGTACTTC,CASSLAISYEQYF,TRBV7-9,NA,TRBJ2-7,many
TGTGCCAGCTCTCGGCCGGGACAGGCGGGGGGGGCCAACGTCCTGACTTTC,CASSRPGQAGGANVLTF,TRBV25-1,TRBD1,TRBJ2-6,many
TGCAGCGTTGACAGGGGACTCTATGGCTACACCTTC,CSVDRGLYGYTF,TRBV29-1,NA,TRBJ1-2,many
TGTGCCAGCAGTCCCCTAGCGGGGACCTACGAGCAGTACTTC,CASSPLAGTYEQYF,TRBV27,TRBD2,TRBJ2-7,NA
TGTGCCAGCAGTGAAGCGGGACACACTTACTACGAGCAGTACTTC,CASSEAGHTYYEQYF,TRBV6-1,NA,TRBJ2-7,many
TGTGCCACCAGCACAGCGTCTATCGCAGGGGGCTACACCTTC,CATSTASIAGGYTF,TRBV15,NA,TRBJ1-2,many
TGCGCCAGCAGCTTTACTAGCGGGGGGCAGGGAAACATTCAGTACTTC,CASSFTSGGQGNIQYF,TRBV5-1,TRBD2,TRBJ2-4,many
TGTGCCAGCAGTTCACTGGGGACAAATGAAAAACTGTTTTTT,CASSSLGTNEKLFF,TRBV12-3/TRBV12-4,NA,TRBJ1-4,few
TGTGCCAGCAGCGGCCGGGACAGGGACTATGGCTACACCTTC,CASSGRDRDYGYTF,TRBV11-3,TRBD1,TRBJ1-2,NA
TGTGCCAGCAGCTTGGGGGACAGGGGTTCGCCCCAGCATTTT,CASSLGDRGSPQHF,TRBV7-2,TRBD1,TRBJ1-5,many
TGTGCCAGCAGCCAAGTCTCGGGATACACCGGGGAGCTGTTTTTT,CASSQVSGYTGELFF,TRBV14,NA,TRBJ2-2,many
TGTGCCAGCAGTCCTCCTCTCCCAATACCGGGCGCTGAAGCTTTCTTT,CASSPPLPIPGAEAFF,TRBV6-2/TRBV6-3,NA,TRBJ1-1,NA
TGCGCCAGCAGTGAGGGGCGATCGGACTCCGAGCAGTACTTC,CASSEGRSDSEQYF,TRBV10-1,NA,TRBJ2-7,many
TGCGCCAGCAGCCAAGCCTGGGACAGGGGTGGTTCACCCCTCCACTTT,CASSQAWDRGGSPLHF,TRBV4-1,TRBD1,TRBJ1-6,many
TGTGCCAGCAGTGTGAGACAGTACTATGGCTACACCTTC,CASSVRQYYGYTF,TRBV6-1,NA,TRBJ1-2,many
TGTGCCAGCAGTGAATCCATCCTAGCCAAAAACATTCAGTACTTC,CASSESILAKNIQYF,TRBV6-1,NA,TRBJ2-4,many
TGTGCCAGCAGTCCACCGGAACAGCTCATCTACGAGCAGTACTTC,CASSPPEQLIYEQYF,TRBV28,NA,TRBJ2-7,NA
TGTGCCACCAGCAGACAGTCGAACACTGAAGCTTTCTTT,CATSRQSNTEAFF,TRBV15,NA,TRBJ1-1,many
TGTGCCAGCAGCTTAAATTTGGGGGACTATGGCTACACCTTC,CASSLNLGDYGYTF,TRBV11-1,NA,TRBJ1-2,many
TGTGCCACCAGCAGAGCTTTGATAGGGGACACCGGGGAGCTGTTTTTT,CATSRALIGDTGELFF,TRBV15,NA,TRBJ2-2,many
TGTGCCAGTAACCGCCAGACGAACACTGAAGCTTTCTTT,CASNRQTNTEAFF,TRBV19,NA,TRBJ1-1,many
TGTGCCACCAGCTCCGGTTCGGCTGGCTATGGCTACACCTTC,CATSSGSAGYGYTF,TRBV15,NA,TRBJ1-2,many
TGTGCCAGCAGTTTACCGGGACAGGGGAACTATGGCTACACCTTC,CASSLPGQGNYGYTF,TRBV28,TRBD1,TRBJ1-2,many
TGCAGTGCTCGCTTGACTAGCGCCTACGAGCAGTACTTC,CSARLTSAYEQYF,TRBV20-1,TRBD2,TRBJ2-7,many
TGTGCCAGCAGCAGGACCTTAGGGGAGCCCCAGCATTTT,CASSRTLGEPQHF,TRBV9,NA,TRBJ1-5,few
TGTGCCACCAGCAAATTCAAACAGGGGGCGTCTGAAGCTTTCTTT,CATSKFKQGASEAFF,TRBV15,TRBD1,TRBJ1-1,many
TGTGCCAGCAGCTTAGCAGGGTCGCTGAACACTGAAGCTTTCTTT,CASSLAGSLNTEAFF,TRBV7-2,NA,TRBJ1-1,many
TGCAGTGCTAGGGACAGGGCGCGCGCTGAAGCTTTCTTT,CSARDRARAEAFF,TRBV20-1,TRBD1,TRBJ1-1,many
TGTGCCAGCAGTTCAGGGGCCACCGGGGAGCTGTTTTTT,CASSSGATGELFF,TRBV12-3/TRBV12-4,NA,TRBJ2-2,NA
TGTGCCAGCAGCTTAGCCAGGGGGGGAGGCTACACCTTC,CASSLARGGGYTF,TRBV7-2,TRBD1,TRBJ1-2,many
TGTGCCAGCAGCTCAAACGACAGGGACCCCCTCTACGAGCAGTACTTC,CASSSNDRDPLYEQYF,TRBV11-1,TRBD1,TRBJ2-7,many
TGTGCCAGCAGTTACCTCAACAGGGGTAGTGGCTACACCTTC,CASSYLNRGSGYTF,TRBV12-3/TRBV12-4,TRBD1,TRBJ1-2,many
TGTGCCAGCAGCGGTTTCGGGACAGATTATTATAGCAATCAGCCCCAGCATTTT,CASSGFGTDYYSNQPQHF,TRBV6-4,TRBD1,TRBJ1-5,many
TGTGCCAGCAGCTTATACTACGATAGCAATCAGCCCCAGCATTTT,CASSLYYDSNQPQHF,TRBV7-2,NA,TRBJ1-5,many
TGTGCCAGCAGTCGGAATCTCCCCCAAGAGACCCAGTACTTC,CASSRNLPQETQYF,TRBV12-3/TRBV12-4,NA,TRBJ2-5,NA
TGTGCCAGCAGCACTATTTTGATGAATGGCAATCAGCCCCAGCATTTT,CASSTILMNGNQPQHF,TRBV28,NA,TRBJ1-5,NA
TGTGCCAGCAGCTCGGGACAGGGGGCAGGGGCTGAAGCTTTCTTT,CASSSGQGAGAEAFF,TRBV7-9,TRBD1,TRBJ1-1,many
TGTGCCAGCAGATCCCGGGGGAGGACGTTTGGCTACACCTTC,CASRSRGRTFGYTF,TRBV27,NA,TRBJ1-2,NA
TGTGCCAGCAGCCAAGAAGTAGGGGGGCACTATGGCTACACCTTC,CASSQEVGGHYGYTF,TRBV3-1,NA,TRBJ1-2,many
TGTGCCAGCAGCTCCCCTAAGGGTCCCTCTGGGGCCAACGTCCTGACTTTC,CASSSPKGPSGANVLTF,TRBV11-2,NA,TRBJ2-6,few
TGTGCCAGCATGCTGGACAGGGGCAATCAGCCCCAGCATTTT,CASMLDRGNQPQHF,TRBV2,TRBD1,TRBJ1-5,many
TGTGCCAGCAGCCATGGTTGGAGTTCCTCCTACGAGCAGTACTTC,CASSHGWSSSYEQYF,TRBV3-1,NA,TRBJ2-7,NA
TGTGCCAGCAGCTTACCAAGCGGGATCCAGTCAGAGACCCAGTACTTC,CASSLPSGIQSETQYF,TRBV7-8,TRBD2,TRBJ2-5,NA
TGTGCCAGCAGCCGAAGTGGAGGGATTGGCGCGGGTTTCTACGAGCAGTACTTC,CASSRSGGIGAGFYEQYF,TRBV11-2,NA,TRBJ2-7,many
TGCGCCAGCAGCCAAGGCGCCCTAAACACCGGGGAGCTGTTTTTT,CASSQGALNTGELFF,TRBV4-1,NA,TRBJ2-2,few
TGTGCCACCAGTGATTCGCGGGGGCCTCAGGAGACCCAGTACTTC,CATSDSRGPQETQYF,TRBV24-1,NA,TRBJ2-5,NA
TGTGCCAGCAGTTCGGGACAGGGTATTGGCTACACCTTC,CASSSGQGIGYTF,TRBV6-5,TRBD1,TRBJ1-2,many
TGTGCCAGCCGCCTTCTGGGGACTAACTATGGCTACACCTTC,CASRLLGTNYGYTF,TRBV6-2/TRBV6-3,NA,TRBJ1-2,many
TGTGCCAGCAGTTACAGCTCCAAAGGGCCGAACACTGAAGCTTTCTTT,CASSYSSKGPNTEAFF,TRBV6-2/TRBV6-3,NA,TRBJ1-1,NA
TGTGCCAGTAGCAGACAGGGACAAGAGACCCAGTACTTC,CASSRQGQETQYF,TRBV19,TRBD1,TRBJ2-5,many